The rows below give T cell receptor beta chains drawn from one sample of a study of OX40 agonist ivuxolimab in advanced cancers. Libraries were prepared by immunoSEQ multiplex PCR; TCRdb keeps only in-frame clonotypes and omits some of them. The data contain fewer than 25,000 clones, 75% to 90% of them singletons. The starting material was CD4+ or CD8+ T cells sorted from blood, obtained in a trial of the OX40 agonist ivuxolimab. The receptor set was obtained from an adult with an advanced solid tumor such as melanoma, head and neck, liver or kidney cancer. Each CDR3 is given with its conserved first and last residue. D genes are given only for firm matches. Clone size is not always given. Where it is, it says once, few, many or a class for expanded clones.

>.|TRBV7-3|TRBJ2-1|.
TGTGCCAGCAGGGGTCAGGGGCGAACCAATGAGCAGTTCTTC
CASRGQGRTNEQFF
>TRBD2|TRBV29-1|TRBJ2-1|once
TGCAGCGTTGAAGGTCAGCCCGGGACTAGCGGGAGGGCGGTGTACAATGAGCAGTTCTTC
CSVEGQPGTSGRAVYNEQFF
>.|TRBV27|TRBJ1-1|once
TGTGCCAGCAGTTTAACTCGGAACACTGAAGCTTTCTTT
CASSLTRNTEAFF
>.|TRBV5-8|TRBJ2-7|.
TGTGCCAGCCTTACCTTAATTGGACGCGAGCAGTACTTC
CASLTLIGREQYF
>.|TRBV5-6|TRBJ2-7|.
TGTGCCAGCAGCTCGGGGGGCCTCTCCTACGAGCAGTACTTC
CASSSGGLSYEQYF
>.|TRBV19|TRBJ1-1|.
TGTGCCAGTAGTATTCGTTGGGAGGGACCTTCGAGCGCTGAAGCTTTCTTT
CASSIRWEGPSSAEAFF
>TRBD1|TRBV7-3|TRBJ2-1|.
TGTGCCAGCAGCTTAACAAGGGGGCTGAACAATGAGCAGTTCTTC
CASSLTRGLNNEQFF
>.|TRBV5-5|TRBJ2-3|.
TGTGCCAGCAGCCGGGGGACCGTACTCCCAGATACGCAGTATTTT
CASSRGTVLPDTQYF
>.|TRBV28|TRBJ1-6|.
TGTGCCAGCAGTCGGGTGGGGGATAATTCACCCCTCCACTTT
CASSRVGDNSPLHF
>.|TRBV7-6|TRBJ2-7|.
TGTGCCAGCAGCCTGAATGAGGGCTACGAGCAGTACTTC
CASSLNEGYEQYF
>.|TRBV27|TRBJ1-1|few
TGTGCCAGCAGTTTAAGAGCGAACACTGAAGCTTTCTTT
CASSLRANTEAFF
>TRBD1|TRBV9|TRBJ1-2|.
TGTGCCAGCAGCGTAGGGGCGACCCAAGGAGGGGGCCCGAGGGGAGATGGCTACACCTTC
CASSVGATQGGGPRGDGYTF
>.|TRBV6-5|TRBJ2-7|.
TGTGCCAGTGGGAGGGGGATTCACGAGCAGTACTTC
CASGRGIHEQYF
>TRBD2|TRBV4-3|TRBJ2-1|.
TGCGCCAGCAGCCAATTTATGGCGGGAGGGCCACCGGTTGAGCAGTTCTTC
CASSQFMAGGPPVEQFF
>.|TRBV27|TRBJ1-4|.
TGTGCCAGCAGTTTTCAGGCAGGGCCTGAAAAACTGTTTTTT
CASSFQAGPEKLFF
>.|TRBV5-6|TRBJ2-5|.
TGTGCCAGCAGCTTGATACGCGGGCAAGAGACCCAGTACTTC
CASSLIRGQETQYF
>.|TRBV18|TRBJ1-5|medium-sized
TGTGCCAGCTCACCGAACAGGAGTAATCAGCCCCAGCATTTT
CASSPNRSNQPQHF
>.|TRBV4-3|TRBJ2-5|.
TGCGCCAGCAGCCAAGGGGGGGAAGAGACCCAGTACTTC
CASSQGGEETQYF
>.|TRBV6-1|TRBJ1-1|.
TGTGCCAGCAGTGAAAACGGCAAAGCTTTCTTT
CASSENGKAFF
>TRBD2|TRBV7-2|TRBJ2-1|.
TGTGCCAGCAGCTCCTGGACTAGCGGGAGTGTCGGTAGTGAGCAGTTCTTC
CASSSWTSGSVGSEQFF
>.|TRBV19|TRBJ2-2|.
TGTGCCAGCGGGTACACCGGGGAGCTGTTTTTT
CASGYTGELFF
>.|TRBV29-1|TRBJ2-7|.
TGCAGCGTTATAGTCGGCTACGAGCAGTACTTC
CSVIVGYEQYF
>.|TRBV7-9|TRBJ1-1|.
TGTGCCAGCAGCTTAGAGCGGCCTGAAGCTTTCTTT
CASSLERPEAFF
>.|TRBV6-4|TRBJ2-2|.
TGTGCCAGCAAGGGTCGCCCGGACGCCGGGGAGCTGTTTTTT
CASKGRPDAGELFF
>.|TRBV6-5|TRBJ1-4|.
TGTGCCAGCACCGAGGCAGGGAATGAAAAACTGTTTTTT
CASTEAGNEKLFF
>.|TRBV13|TRBJ2-7|.
TGTGCCAGCAGCTTAGAGGGGTACGAGCAGTACTTC
CASSLEGYEQYF
>TRBD1|TRBV9|TRBJ1-3|once
TGTGCCAGCAGCGGGAGCGTACAGGGGGCTGGAAACACCATATATTTT
CASSGSVQGAGNTIYF
>.|TRBV5-4|TRBJ2-5|.
TGTGCCAGCAGCTTAAAGGGCGGCGCCCCGGAGACCCAGTACTTC
CASSLKGGAPETQYF
>.|TRBV19|TRBJ1-2|.
TGTGCCAGTAGCGGTACAGGGAACTATGGCTACACCTTC
CASSGTGNYGYTF
>.|TRBV11-2|TRBJ2-7|few
TGTGCCAGCAGCGGCGGGACATACCTCTACGAGCAGTACTTC
CASSGGTYLYEQYF
>TRBD1|TRBV6-5|TRBJ1-4|.
TGTGCCAGCAGTTCAACAGGGGGAATTGAAAAACTGTTTTTT
CASSSTGGIEKLFF
>TRBD2|TRBV25-1|TRBJ2-7|.
TGTGCCAGCAGTGACCGGGGGGAAAGCTACGAGCAGTACTTC
CASSDRGESYEQYF
>TRBD2|TRBV29-1|TRBJ2-2|.
TGCAGCGCAGGACTAGCGGGATGGAACACCGGGGAGCTGTTTTTT
CSAGLAGWNTGELFF
>TRBD2|TRBV4-3|TRBJ2-7|.
TGCGCCAGCAGCCAGGCCCTTAGCGGGAGTTACGAGCAGTACTTC
CASSQALSGSYEQYF
>.|TRBV13|TRBJ2-1|.
TGTGCCAGCTCGGGGACACAGGGAACTGAGCAGTTCTTC
CASSGTQGTEQFF
>TRBD1|TRBV4-3|TRBJ1-4|few
TGCGCCAGCAGCCAAGGAAGTGGACAGGGGTCGGAAAAACTGTTTTTT
CASSQGSGQGSEKLFF
>TRBD2|TRBV7-3|TRBJ2-1|.
TGTGCCAGCAGCTTAAGACTAGCGGGGTCCAATGAGCAGTTCTTC
CASSLRLAGSNEQFF
>.|TRBV6-5|TRBJ1-2|.
TGTGCCAGCAGTTACACCACCATCGAAAGATATGGCTACACCTTC
CASSYTTIERYGYTF
>TRBD1|TRBV4-2|TRBJ2-2|.
TGTGCCAGCAGGACAGGGGACACCGGGGAGCTGTTTTTT
CASRTGDTGELFF
>.|TRBV6-5|TRBJ2-5|.
TGTGCCAGCAGTTACGTCGGGAGCCAGACCCAGTACTTC
CASSYVGSQTQYF
>.|TRBV19|TRBJ2-2|.
TGTGCCAGTAGTATAGATTCCGGGACGGGCGGGGAGCTGTTTTTT
CASSIDSGTGGELFF
>.|TRBV7-9|TRBJ1-4|.
TGTGCCAGCAGCTTAGTGTCAGGGGATGAAAAACTGTTTTTT
CASSLVSGDEKLFF
>.|TRBV7-8|TRBJ2-3|.
TGTGCCAGCAGAGGGACTAGCACAGATACGCAGTATTTT
CASRGTSTDTQYF
>TRBD1|TRBV19|TRBJ1-2|.
TGTGCCAGTAGTATAGCCCTTCGGACAGGGAATGGCTACACCTTC
CASSIALRTGNGYTF
>TRBD2|TRBV4-1|TRBJ2-7|.
TGCGCCAGCAGCCCCTCGGGGGGGGGATACGAGCAGTACTTC
CASSPSGGGYEQYF
>.|TRBV4-3|TRBJ2-1|.
TGCGCCAGCAGCCAAGAGGGCCGTGAGCAGTTCTTC
CASSQEGREQFF
>.|TRBV5-1|TRBJ2-3|few
TGCGCCAGCAGCCACGGGACCGGGACTTCCTCAACAGATACGCAGTATTTT
CASSHGTGTSSTDTQYF
>TRBD2|TRBV13|TRBJ2-2|.
TGTGCCAGCAGCGGGGAGCCTGGACTAGCGGGAGCACCTGGGGAGCTGTTTTTT
CASSGEPGLAGAPGELFF